Below, 27 T cell receptor beta chains from the same sample are listed, as sequenced in a study of blood T cell repertoires in COVID-19. This table comes from immunoSEQ multiplex PCR, and its TCRdb copy is limited to in-frame clones, with some not included. The sample records 200,000 to 300,000 clones, 88% being singletons. Sequenced material: PBMCs or T cells enriched from blood (not recorded which). The receptors here all came from a woman in her thirties or forties with acute COVID-19.

V and J are TRBV5-6 and TRBJ1-2, with D maybe TRBD1 (5 bases). V was clipped by 0 bases and J by 7 bases, with 10 bases between them. The CDR3 has 13 residues. Germline CDR1 and CDR2: SGHDT and YYEEEE. The DNA for the CDR3 is TGTGCCAGCAGCTTGGCTGGGGGGGGTGGCTACACCTTC. As protein: CASSLAGGGGYTF.

This chain uses TRBV5-1 with TRBJ2-1, with TRBD1 as a possible D gene (6 bases). Germline CDR1 reads SGHRS; CDR2 reads YFSETQ. The germline V and J ends were trimmed by 0 bases and 2 bases, with 9 bases remaining between them. CDR3 length: 15 residues. The CDR3 nucleotides are TGCGCCAGCAGCTTGGTACGACAGGCCTACAATGAGCAGTTCTTC. Its translation: CASSLVRQAYNEQFF.

Written as DNA, the CDR3 is TGTGCCAGCTCACCACCGCGAGACAGGGGGTATGGCTACACCTTC. This codes for CASSPPRDRGYGYTF. This chain connects TRBV18 to TRBJ1-2; the match to TRBD1 covers 9 bases. V lost 0 bases and J lost 5; bases outside the gene matches: 4. The CDR3 extends over 15 amino acids. Germline V gives CDR1 KGHSH, CDR2 LQKENI.

CDR3 region: CASNPGTTTGGNEQFF. CDR3 nucleotides: TGCGCCAGCAATCCGGGGACGACGACGGGGGGAAATGAGCAGTTCTTC. The chain recombines TRBV10-1 with TRBJ2-1; 7 nucleotides line up with TRBD2. Germline V gene lookup returns CDR1 WNHNN and CDR2 SYGVQD (reference sequence). V lost 7 bases to trimming and J lost 7 bases; unmatched junction nucleotides: 16. The CDR3 covers 16 residues.

This clone showed up just once. The rearrangement links TRBV5-6 to TRBJ2-6; TRBD1 matches 8 bases. The CDR3 has 17 amino acids. Per germline, CDR1 SGHDT and CDR2 YYEEEE. V was pared by 2 bases and J by 0 bases, with 4 bases of the junction left unmatched. The CDR3 here is CASSFWTGSSGANVLTF. For the CDR3, the DNA is TGTGCCAGCAGCTTCTGGACAGGGAGCTCTGGGGCCAACGTCCTGACTTTC. Full variable domain (remainder filled in from reference TRBV5-6 and TRBJ2-6): DAGVTQSPTHLIKTRGQQVTLRCSPKSGHDTVSWYQQALGQGPQFIFQYYEEEERQRGNFPDRFSGHQFPNYSSELNVNALLLGDSALYLCASSFWTGSSGANVLTFGAGSRLTVL.

J is TRBJ2-3 and V is TRBV6-2 or TRBV6-3, with 12 bases that match TRBD2. The length of the CDR3 is 15 residues. J was trimmed by 3 bases and V by 6 bases; bases with no gene match: 4. CDR1 MNHEY and CDR2 SVGEGT come from the germline V gene. The CDR3 bases are TGTGCCAGCAGCCCACTAGCGGGGGGTACAGATACGCAGTATTTT. Translation gives CASSPLAGGTDTQYF.

This sequence joins TRBV10-3 and TRBJ2-5; 8 bases are shared with TRBD1. From germline, CDR1 is ENHRY and CDR2 SYGVKD. The CDR3 length is 13 residues. J was trimmed by 6 bases and V by 10 bases; bases with no gene match: 10. The CDR3 coding sequence is TGTGCCACCTGGGACAGGCCCGATAAGACCCAGTACTTC. Amino acid sequence: CATWDRPDKTQYF.

The chain is built from TRBV12-3 or TRBV12-4 and TRBJ1-1; the D is unclear. V was pared by 2 bases and J by 7 bases, with 5 bases between. CDR3 length equals 11 residues. DNA of the CDR3: TGTGCCAGCAGTTTATCCAGTGAAGCTTTCTTT. Translating gives CASSLSSEAFF.

This chain uses TRBV18 with TRBJ2-2, with 7 positions matching TRBD2. Germline CDR1 is KGHSH and CDR2 is LQKENI. The CDR3 sequence is 15 residues long. V shed 4 bases and J 1 base; nucleotides not matched to a gene: 3. The DNA for the CDR3 is TGTGCCAGCTCACGGGCTAGCGGGAACACCGGGGAGCTGTTTTTT. The encoded protein is CASSRASGNTGELFF.

About this clone itself: The sample has other DNA sequences that encode this CDR3 too. This sequence joins TRBV18 and TRBJ2-5; D is unresolved. From germline, CDR1 is KGHSH and CDR2 LQKENI. Trimming cost V 2 bases and J 2 bases, with 6 bases left between them. This CDR3 contains 13 residues. The CDR3 here is CASSPGQQETQYF. The CDR3 coding sequence is TGTGCCAGCTCACCAGGTCAGCAAGAGACCCAGTACTTC.

The chain employs TRBV2 and TRBJ1-2, with D perhaps matching TRBD1 (5 bases). CDR3 size: 15 residues. Between the trimmed V and J ends, which lost 5 bases and 1 base, there was a span of 14 bases. Germline V gives CDR1 SNHLY, CDR2 FYNNEI. This CDR3 is CASSLAGRDNYGYTF. The CDR3 DNA reads TGTGCCAGCAGTCTGGCAGGGAGGGATAACTATGGCTACACCTTC.

The rearrangement uses TRBV5-1 and TRBJ2-2; 9 bases map to TRBD2. CDR3 size: 15 residues. The ends lost 0 bases at V and 4 bases at J; junction bases unmatched: 1. In germline, CDR1 is SGHRS, CDR2 YFSETQ. CDR3 DNA sequence: TGCGCCAGCAGCTTGGGAGCGGGAGGCACCGGGGAGCTGTTTTTT. It is translated as CASSLGAGGTGELFF.

This clone has just one count. The gene calls are TRBV6-6 and TRBJ2-7, with TRBD1 matching 8 bases. The CDR3 has 15 residues. V dropped 0 bases and J dropped 4; count of bases not matched to a gene: 5. The germline V gene encodes CDR1 MNHNY and CDR2 SVGAGI (reference sequence). The CDR3 bases are TGTGCCAGCAGTTACTCGTGGACAGGGCGGTACGAGCAGTACTTC. Amino acids: CASSYSWTGRYEQYF.

V and J are TRBV3-1 (or the pseudogene TRBV3-2) and TRBJ1-2; 7 nucleotides align to TRBD1. Germline assignment: CDR1 LGHDT and CDR2 YNNKEL (reference sequence). The CDR3 sequence is 15 residues long. V lost 3 bases to trimming and J lost 5 bases; unmatched junction nucleotides: 9. CDR3 nucleotide sequence: TGTGCCAGCAGCCAGAAATGGACAGGAGGATATGGCTACACCTTC. Its translation: CASSQKWTGGYGYTF.

The chain links TRBV7-9 to TRBJ2-5; D is unclear. The CDR3 extends over 17 amino acids. Germline lookup yields CDR1 SEHNR and CDR2 FQNEAQ (reference sequence). Trimming shortened V by 5 bases and J by 4 bases, and 23 bases separated the two germline ends. CDR3 nucleotide sequence: TGTGCCAGCAGCCCGACCCGGGTGGTCTCATCGGGAGAGACCCAGTACTTC. It specifies CASSPTRVVSSGETQYF.

The gene calls are TRBV6-2 or TRBV6-3 and TRBJ2-7, with D tentatively TRBD2 (6 bases). V lost 2 bases and J 2 bases, leaving 13 bases between the germline ends. Germline loops: CDR1 MNHEY, CDR2 SVGEGT. This CDR3 contains 15 residues. In DNA form, the CDR3 reads TGTGCCAGCAGTTACGGTAGCGGCGGGACCTACGAGCAGTACGTC. Residues: CASSYGSGGTYEQYV.

The J gene is TRBJ2-7, the V gene TRBV5-1, with D perhaps matching TRBD2 (7 bases). Germline V gene lookup returns CDR1 SGHRS and CDR2 YFSETQ. The CDR3 extends over 16 amino acids. V dropped 4 bases and J dropped 6 bases, with 23 bases sitting between them. CDR3 amino acids: CASSPWAGAGASEQYF. DNA of the CDR3: TGCGCCAGCAGCCCCTGGGCGGGGGCCGGGGCGAGCGAGCAGTACTTC.

This clone occurred a few times. V is TRBV7-2 and J is TRBJ2-2, with TRBD2 matching over 7 bases. The CDR3 has 16 amino acids. V trimming: 3 bases; J trimming: 5 bases; junction bases outside the gene matches: 9. Germline V gives CDR1 SGHTA, CDR2 FQGNSA. In nucleotides, the CDR3 is TGTGCCAGCAGCTTCGGTCCGAGGGGAGGGACCGGGGAGCTGTTTTTT. This gives the protein CASSFGPRGGTGELFF.

The CDR3 reads CASAPAEFNYGYTF. The CDR3 DNA follows: TGTGCCAGCGCCCCCGCTGAGTTTAACTATGGCTACACCTTC. The V call is TRBV6-5, the J call TRBJ1-2; no firm D call. The V gene's germline CDR1 is MNHEY and CDR2 SVGAGI. The germline V and J ends were trimmed by 8 bases and 1 base, with 14 bases remaining between them. The CDR3 covers 14 residues.

The rearrangement links TRBV5-4 to TRBJ2-1; D possibly corresponds to TRBD2 (5 bases). The CDR3 runs to 14 residues. Germline V gene data show CDR1 as SGHNT and CDR2 as YYREEE (reference sequence). V lost 3 bases to trimming and J lost 7 bases, with 14 bases between them. DNA of the CDR3: TGTGCCAGCAGCTCCCCGGGGATGTGGAATGAGCAGTTCTTC. Amino acids: CASSSPGMWNEQFF.

The chain combines TRBV27 with TRBJ1-5; TRBD1 matches 9 bases. The ends lost 6 bases at V and 2 bases at J; junction bases unmatched: 8. Germline assignment: CDR1 MNHEY and CDR2 SMNVEV (reference sequence). The CDR3 totals 16 residues. The CDR3 loop reads CASSRGTGRGNQPQHF. The CDR3 nucleotides are TGTGCCAGCAGCCGAGGGACAGGGAGGGGCAATCAGCCCCAGCATTTT.

Points on this clone: Compared with germline, one end of the junction differs, possibly owing to a read error. The chain is built from TRBV2 and TRBJ2-5, with 8 positions matching TRBD1. This CDR3 has 15 amino acids. Per the germline V gene, CDR1 is SNHLY and CDR2 is FYNNEI. CDR3 sequence reads: CASTNRGTGQETRYF. The DNA for the CDR3 is TGTGCCAGCACTAATCGCGGGACAGGCCAAGAGACCCGGTACTTC.

The V gene is TRBV7-8, the J gene TRBJ2-5; 12 bases agree with TRBD2. This CDR3 spans 16 amino acids. CDR1 SGHVS and CDR2 FQNEAQ come from the germline V gene. Germline trimming cut 5 bases from V and 4 bases from J; bases unmatched to any gene: 8. CDR3 residues: CASSITTSGGPETQYF. The CDR3 DNA sequence: TGTGCCAGCAGCATAACGACTAGCGGGGGCCCAGAGACCCAGTACTTC. The full variable domain, rest sourced from reference TRBV7-8 and TRBJ2-5, is GAGVSQSPRYKVAKRGQDVALRCDPISGHVSLFWYQQALGQGPEFLTYFQNEAQLDKSGLPSDRFFAERPEGSVSTLKIQRTQQEDSAVYLCASSITTSGGPETQYFGPGTRLLVL.

The chain combines TRBV10-2 with TRBJ2-1; 8 bases are shared with TRBD2. Per germline, CDR1 WSHSY and CDR2 SAAADI. V gave up 3 bases and J gave up 7 bases; unmatched junction bases: 8. This CDR3 has 15 residues. Here the CDR3 reads CASSESGSYRNEQFF. For the CDR3, the DNA is TGCGCCAGCAGTGAAAGCGGGAGTTATCGAAATGAGCAGTTCTTC.

The sample holds one count of this clone. The chain combines TRBV30 with TRBJ1-2, with D maybe TRBD1 (5 bases). V was pared by 0 bases and J by 8 bases, with 16 bases between. From germline, CDR1 is GTSNPN and CDR2 SVGIG (reference sequence). CDR3 size: 14 residues. The CDR3, as DNA: TGTGCCTGGAGTGTAGGAGGGACCCTGGGGGGCTACACCTTC. Translating it yields CAWSVGGTLGGYTF.

The chain joins TRBV27 to TRBJ2-6; 9 bases match TRBD1. CDR3 length: 17 residues. V shed 6 bases and J 1 base; nucleotides not matched to a gene: 7. The V gene's germline CDR1 is MNHEY and CDR2 SMNVEV (reference sequence). The CDR3 sequence is CASSRGQGRSGANVLTF. Here the CDR3 DNA reads TGTGCCAGCAGCCGAGGACAGGGGAGATCTGGGGCCAACGTCCTGACTTTC.

The rearrangement links TRBV5-4 to TRBJ2-3; 8 positions agree with TRBD2. From germline, CDR1 is SGHNT and CDR2 YYREEE (reference sequence). The CDR3 contains 16 residues. The junction had 9 bases not matched to a gene; V was cut back by 4 bases and J by 2 bases. The CDR3, as DNA: TGTGCCAGCAGCCCGGCGGGGGGTCCTTCCACAGATACGCAGTATTTT. Protein product: CASSPAGGPSTDTQYF.